These 25 T cell receptor beta chains originate from one sample sequenced in a study of human T cells and chemical hapten exposure. Time point defined: patch test 2, 6 weeks after DPC sensitization. Sample treatment: therapeutic diphenylcyclopropenone sensitization with weekly scalp DPC. TCRdb re-called the RACE reads with MiXCR, one entry per CDR3 protein. The data show 360,000 or so distinct CDR3 sequences, with about 6% seen just once and about 5% held by the top ten. The material sequenced was whole blood, taken in connection with sensitization to the hapten diphenylcyclopropenone (DPC). Receptors originate from a woman aged 18-30 years with alopecia areata. Some clones in this sample may be carry-over from other donors' samples.

This chain uses TRBV4-3 with TRBJ2-1; 10 bases fit TRBD2. The V gene's germline CDR1 is LGHNA and CDR2 YSLEER. The CDR3 runs to 18 residues. V gave up 4 bases and J gave up 7 bases; unmatched junction bases: 16. CDR3 sequence (DNA): TGCGCCAGCAGCCCCCAGGGGGCCAGCGGGGGGGTGTGGAATGAGCAGTTCTTC. The encoded protein is CASSPQGASGGVWNEQFF.

This clonotype occurred a few times. V gene TRBV23-1 combines with J gene TRBJ1-5; tentative D call: TRBD1 (5 bases). TRBV23-1 is flagged as an ORF with uncertain function. Trimming pared 0 bases from V and 0 bases from J, leaving 9 bases between. CDR3 length: 16 residues. In nucleotides, the CDR3 is TGCGCCAGCAGTCAATCGCAGGGTCATAGCAATCAGCCCCAGCATTTT. It encodes CASSQSQGHSNQPQHF.

Many counts were recorded for this clonotype. The V gene is TRBV29-1, the J gene TRBJ2-2; D is unresolved. Germline CDR1 and CDR2: SQVTM and ANQGSEA. CDR3 length equals 11 residues. The V end was cut by 7 bases, the J end by 4 bases, with 7 bases between. CDR3 nucleotide sequence: TGCAGCGGTGATTCCACCGGGGAGCTGTTTTTT. It encodes CSGDSTGELFF.

This chain links TRBV7-2 with TRBJ2-3; no clear D gene. The germline V gene has CDR1 SGHTA and CDR2 FQGNSA. V lost 1 base and J 14 bases, leaving 16 bases between the germline ends. The CDR3 runs to 13 residues. CDR3 amino acids: CASSLEELLSPYF. Written as DNA, the CDR3 is TGTGCCAGCAGCTTAGAGGAGCTCCTTAGCCCGTATTTT.

This clonotype was observed a handful of times. The chain recombines TRBV20-1 with TRBJ2-7, with D possibly TRBD1 on 6 matching bases. V lost 5 bases and J 0 bases, leaving 14 bases between the germline ends. This CDR3 has 14 residues. Germline CDR1 DFQATT, CDR2 SNEGSKA (reference sequence). As DNA, the CDR3 is TGCAGTGCTTCTATAGACAGGCTCTCCTACGAGCAGTACTTC. It codes for CSASIDRLSYEQYF.

This clonotype was detected many times. The rearrangement uses TRBV12-5 and TRBJ1-2, with 9 bases identical to TRBD1. Trimming took 7 bases from V and 4 from J; bases not matched to a gene: 7. The CDR3 spans 14 residues. CDR1 is LGHNT and CDR2 is FRNRAP in the germline V gene. The CDR3 coding sequence is TGTGCTAGTGCTACCGGGACAGGGAGCTATGGCTACACCTTC. Its protein is CASATGTGSYGYTF.

This clonotype was found a few times. The V and J genes are TRBV4-3 and TRBJ2-2; D remains ambiguous. Germline lookup yields CDR1 LGHNA and CDR2 YSLEER. This CDR3 has 14 residues. V lost 1 base to trimming and J lost 2 bases, with 5 bases between them. CDR3 sequence: CASSQGINTGELFF. CDR3 coding DNA: TGCGCCAGCAGCCAAGGGATTAACACCGGGGAGCTGTTTTTT.

This clonotype has just a few counts. The V and J genes are TRBV6-5 and TRBJ2-3; 8 nucleotides line up with TRBD2. This CDR3 spans 14 amino acids. V was pared by 6 bases and J by 2 bases, with 4 bases of the junction left unmatched. Germline V gene lookup returns CDR1 MNHEY and CDR2 SVGAGI. CDR3 in DNA: TGTGCCAGCAGGCGGACTAGCTCCACAGATACGCAGTATTTT. This gives the protein CASRRTSSTDTQYF.

This clonotype was seen repeatedly, ten times or more. The V call is TRBV6-2 or TRBV6-3, the J call TRBJ1-5; D not certain. V lost 6 bases, J lost 2 bases, and 11 bases lay in between. The CDR3 has 14 residues. Per germline, CDR1 MNHEY and CDR2 SVGEGT. The CDR3 is CASSTFSGNQPQHF. CDR3 bases: TGTGCCAGCAGCACTTTTTCCGGCAATCAGCCCCAGCATTTT.

This clonotype appeared many times. This chain joins TRBV12-3 or TRBV12-4 and TRBJ1-6, with D possibly being TRBD1 (6 bases). V lost 4 bases, J lost 8 bases, and 15 bases lay in between. The CDR3 length is 15 residues. CDR3 sequence (DNA): TGTGCCAGCAGTTCGGACAGCTTGGCATATTCACCCCTCCACTTT. Its translation: CASSSDSLAYSPLHF.

On this clonotype: A clone one base away is much larger, so this may be a read error. This chain links TRBV6-6 with TRBJ1-6; D call uncertain. This CDR3 has 13 residues. Trimming took 2 bases from V and 5 from J, leaving 4 bases between them. CDR1 is MNHNY and CDR2 is SVGAGI in the germline V gene (reference sequence). CDR3 bases: TGTGCCAGCAGTTACAGCGATAATTCACCCCTCCACTTT. Translation gives CASSYSDNSPLHF.

This clonotype occurred many times. This rearrangement joins TRBV6-2 or TRBV6-3 to TRBJ1-1, with D uncertain. Trimming pared 4 bases from V and 3 bases from J, leaving 12 bases between. From germline, CDR1 is MNHEY and CDR2 SVGEGT. The CDR3 is 14 amino acids. CDR3 DNA: TGTGCCAGCAGTTCGAGGGAGGGAGACACTGAAGCTTTCTTT. It specifies CASSSREGDTEAFF.

This clonotype turned up a few times. The gene calls are TRBV7-8 and TRBJ1-1, with D unclear. The CDR3 extends over 16 amino acids. Per germline, CDR1 SGHVS and CDR2 FQNEAQ. With 4 bases removed from V and 0 bases from J, the gap between germline ends came to 15 bases. CDR3 in amino acids: CASSSRLDGMNTEAFF. For the CDR3, the DNA is TGTGCCAGCAGCTCCCGCTTAGACGGCATGAACACTGAAGCTTTCTTT.

V usage is TRBV27 and J usage is TRBJ2-7; 10 positions agree with TRBD1. The CDR3 is 14 residues long. Unmatched junction bases numbered 8, after V lost 5 bases and J lost 7 bases. Germline CDR1 and CDR2: MNHEY and SMNVEV (reference sequence). This CDR3 reads CASSPRQGAAEQYF. The CDR3 nucleotides read TGTGCCAGCAGTCCCCGACAGGGGGCCGCGGAGCAGTACTTC.

This clonotype came up a few times. The chain carries TRBV24-1 and TRBJ2-2, with D unresolved. Germline CDR1 is KGHDR and CDR2 is SFDVKD. With 3 bases removed from V and 0 bases from J, the gap between germline ends came to 7 bases. The CDR3 runs 15 residues. This chain's CDR3 is CATSDPQANTGELFF. The CDR3 bases are TGTGCCACCAGTGATCCCCAGGCGAACACCGGGGAGCTGTTTTTT.

This clonotype was detected only once. The chain has TRBV6-5 and TRBJ2-7; no firm D call. This CDR3 has 13 amino acids. Trimming stripped 4 bases from V and 4 bases from J, with 11 bases between. The V gene's germline CDR1 is MNHEY and CDR2 SVGAGI. The CDR3 nucleotides are TGTGCCAGCAGTTTACGGATGGGGTACGAGCAGTACTTC. Its translation: CASSLRMGYEQYF.

This clonotype showed up many times. This sequence joins TRBV29-1 and TRBJ2-3; tentatively, D is TRBD2 (6 bases). The CDR3 totals 15 residues. Between the trimmed V and J ends, which lost 3 bases and 3 bases, there was a span of 16 bases. The germline V gene encodes CDR1 SQVTM and CDR2 ANQGSEA. The CDR3 is CSVEPPGVGTDTQYF. For the CDR3, the DNA is TGCAGCGTTGAGCCACCGGGGGTAGGAACAGATACGCAGTATTTT.

This clonotype came up many times. This sequence joins TRBV18 and TRBJ1-2; 9 bases fit TRBD1. CDR1 and CDR2 (germline): KGHSH, LQKENI. V lost 2 bases and J lost 5; bases outside the gene matches: 3. The CDR3 runs to 14 residues. CDR3 region: CASSPGTGSYGYTF. The CDR3 coding sequence is TGTGCCAGCTCACCAGGGACAGGGTCGTATGGCTACACCTTC.

This clonotype was counted a few times. The chain couples TRBV11-2 to TRBJ2-4, with D tentatively TRBD1 (6 bases). The CDR3 consists of 13 residues. Germline values: CDR1 SGHAT, CDR2 FQNNGV. Trimming took off 1 base at V and 5 bases at J, with 6 bases between the two ends. CDR3 region: CASSLGQENIQYF. The CDR3 DNA is TGTGCCAGCAGCTTAGGACAGGAAAACATTCAGTACTTC.

The V call is TRBV24-1, the J call TRBJ2-5, with a possible D match to TRBD2 (7 bases). V dropped 4 bases and J dropped 5 bases, with 19 bases sitting between them. Germline loops: CDR1 KGHDR, CDR2 SFDVKD. The CDR3 is 16 residues long. CDR3 region: CATSDGPGGMKETQYF. CDR3 sequence (DNA): TGTGCCACCAGTGACGGACCGGGGGGCATGAAGGAGACCCAGTACTTC.

The J gene is TRBJ2-5, the V gene TRBV7-9, with D tentatively TRBD1 (6 bases). V was trimmed by 2 bases and J by 7 bases, leaving 17 bases between them. CDR1 and CDR2 from the germline V gene are SEHNR and FQNEAQ (reference sequence). The CDR3 covers 15 residues. CDR3 coding DNA: TGTGCCAGCAGCTTAAGACAGGCGGCTATCGCGACCCAGTACTTC. Translation gives CASSLRQAAIATQYF.

As DNA, the CDR3 is TGTGCCAGCAGCCCCGGGACAGGGGCTAGTGAGCAGTTCTTC. It encodes CASSPGTGASEQFF. The J gene is TRBJ2-1, the V gene TRBV6-2 or TRBV6-3; 10 positions agree with TRBD1. After removal of 6 bases from V and 9 bases from J, the junction contained 8 bases not matched to a gene. Germline-derived CDR1 and CDR2 are MNHEY and SVGEGT. This CDR3 comprises 14 residues.

This clonotype was detected many times. The CDR3 DNA follows: TGCGCCAGCAGCCAAGAACAGAGGGGGGGCTTCTACGAGCAGTACTTC. Translating it yields CASSQEQRGGFYEQYF. The chain is built from TRBV4-1 and TRBJ2-7, with D tentatively TRBD2 (7 bases). The CDR3 loop spans 16 amino acids. Trimming took off 0 bases at V and 3 bases at J, with 15 bases between the two ends. Germline V gives CDR1 MGHRA, CDR2 YSYEKL.

This clonotype was counted at least ten times. J is TRBJ2-3 and V is TRBV4-3; 8 positions agree with TRBD2. With V trimmed by 0 bases and J by 1 base, 12 bases remained unmatched. CDR1 is LGHNA, CDR2 YSLEER, per germline. The CDR3 contains 19 residues. The CDR3 nucleotides read TGCGCCAGCAGCCAAGATTGGCGGTTGCCAGCGGGGGGCACAGATACGCAGTATTTT. Translating gives CASSQDWRLPAGGTDTQYF.

This chain joins TRBV4-2 and TRBJ1-3; 7 positions match TRBD1. Germline lookup yields CDR1 LGHNA and CDR2 YNFKEQ. The CDR3 runs 17 residues. With V trimmed by 0 bases and J by 0 bases, 5 bases remained unmatched. The CDR3 DNA follows: TGTGCCAGCAGCCAAGACACCGACAGGGTCTCTGGAAACACCATATATTTT. Translation: CASSQDTDRVSGNTIYF.